A single sample is the source of the 20 T cell receptor beta chains below, sequenced in a study of response to subunit inactivated influenza vaccine. TCRdb reanalysed the RT-PCR reads using MiXCR and keeps one entry per CDR3 protein. In the table there are about 830,000 distinct CDR3 sequences, 18% of which are singletons. The starting material was PBMCs from blood, obtained 4 to 6 days after vaccination. Every receptor here comes from a man aged 45-60 years who received an inactivated influenza vaccine.

In its sample, this clonotype ranks as large. The rearrangement links TRBV6-1 to TRBJ2-3; tentatively, D is TRBD2 (6 bases). Trimming left V 7 bases short and J 2 bases short, with 13 bases between. Germline V gene lookup returns CDR1 MNHNS and CDR2 SASEGT. The CDR3 spans 14 residues. The chain's CDR3 is CASMDRGLTDTQYF. In DNA form, the CDR3 reads TGTGCCAGCATGGACCGGGGACTCACAGATACGCAGTATTTT.

This rearrangement joins TRBV10-2 to TRBJ2-7; possibly TRBD1 for D (6 bases). CDR1 WSHSY and CDR2 SAAADI come from the germline V gene. CDR3 length: 12 amino acids. V shed 8 bases and J shed 0 bases, with 8 bases lying between them. The CDR3 DNA is TGCGCCAGCCTGGGACACTCCTACGAGCAGTACTTC. It translates to CASLGHSYEQYF.

This clonotype was counted ten times or more. The chain recombines TRBV6-5 with TRBJ2-1, with 8 bases that match TRBD2. Trimming removed 4 bases from V and 3 bases from J; junction bases left unmatched: 5. CDR3 length: 15 residues. Germline V gives CDR1 MNHEY, CDR2 SVGAGI. The CDR3 is CASSLSGRIYNEQFF. As DNA, the CDR3 is TGTGCCAGCAGTTTGAGCGGGAGAATCTACAATGAGCAGTTCTTC.

This clonotype was seen only a few times. The rearrangement uses TRBV20-1 and TRBJ2-1, with 8 nucleotides matching TRBD2. CDR1 and CDR2 (germline): DFQATT, SNEGSKA (reference sequence). The CDR3 length is 18 residues. V shed 3 bases and J 8 bases; nucleotides not matched to a gene: 21. Here the CDR3 DNA reads TGCAGTGCTAGGAAAACACTGTATGGGGGACTAGTGGATCATGAGCAGTTCTTC. It encodes CSARKTLYGGLVDHEQFF.

This chain links TRBV5-6 with TRBJ2-3; TRBD1 matches at 7 bases. The CDR3 loop spans 13 amino acids. V lost 1 base, J lost 6 bases, and 2 bases stayed unmatched. The V gene's germline CDR1 is SGHDT and CDR2 YYEEEE. CDR3 bases: TGTGCCAGCAGCTTGATGGGACAGGATACGCAGTATTTT. Translated: CASSLMGQDTQYF.

This clonotype was detected a few times. This chain links TRBV10-3 with TRBJ1-6; D is possibly TRBD1 (5 bases). Germline CDR1 is ENHRY and CDR2 is SYGVKD. This CDR3 contains 14 residues. The ends were cut back, 10 bases at V and 8 bases at J, with 18 bases in the middle. The CDR3 here is CATRTGTADSPLHF. Here the CDR3 DNA reads TGTGCCACTCGCACCGGGACCGCCGATTCACCCCTCCACTTT.

In its sample, this clonotype was seen a few times. A junction boundary mismatches the germline segment, possibly from a read error. This chain links TRBV6-1 with TRBJ2-7; 9 bases are a match to TRBD2. CDR1 is MNHNS and CDR2 is SASEGT in the germline V gene. The CDR3 length is 14 residues. The CDR3 coding sequence is TGTGCCAGCAGTCGGACTAGCGCCTCCGACGAGCAGTACTTC. Translating it yields CASSRTSASDEQYF.

The chain links TRBV6-2 or TRBV6-3 to TRBJ2-1; D gene uncertain. Trimming pared 10 bases from V and 12 bases from J, leaving 22 bases between. CDR1 is MNHEY, CDR2 SVGEGT, per germline. The CDR3 totals 13 residues. The CDR3 here is CANRTSLSTGQFF. The CDR3 DNA reads TGTGCCAACAGAACGTCGTTGTCTACGGGGCAGTTCTTC.

The rearrangement joins TRBV20-1 to TRBJ2-7; D not resolved. The germline V gene has CDR1 DFQATT and CDR2 SNEGSKA (reference sequence). The CDR3 loop spans 14 amino acids. The V and J ends lost 1 base and 3 bases respectively, with 13 bases between them. The CDR3 region is CSARVKGSYYEQYF. The CDR3 coding sequence is TGCAGTGCTAGAGTGAAGGGCTCCTACTACGAGCAGTACTTC.

The chain links TRBV28 to TRBJ2-1, with D possibly being TRBD2 (5 bases). Looked up from germline, CDR1 is MDHEN and CDR2 is SYDVKM. The length of the CDR3 is 15 residues. The V gene lost 8 bases and the J gene lost 3 bases, with 17 bases spanning the gap. CDR3 protein: CASRLPGIDYNEQFF. The CDR3 region has the DNA TGTGCCAGCCGACTACCGGGGATTGACTACAATGAGCAGTTCTTC.

V is TRBV29-1 and J is TRBJ2-3, with 11 bases fitting TRBD2. Germline V gives CDR1 SQVTM, CDR2 ANQGSEA. The J segment lost 4 bases and the V segment lost 5 bases, leaving 5 bases of the junction unmatched. The CDR3 spans 14 residues. CDR3 coding DNA: TGCAGCGTTACCGGGACTAGCGGCTCAGATACGCAGTATTTT. Protein sequence: CSVTGTSGSDTQYF.

The chain recombines TRBV6-5 with TRBJ1-1; D perhaps matches TRBD1 (6 bases). Trimming removed 1 base from V and 4 bases from J, with 13 bases in between. Germline values: CDR1 MNHEY, CDR2 SVGAGI. The CDR3 loop spans 15 amino acids. The CDR3, as DNA: TGTGCCAGCAGTTACTTCCAGGGGCGACGCACTGAAGCTTTCTTT. Translating gives CASSYFQGRRTEAFF.

This clonotype was observed a few times. The V call is TRBV7-9, the J call TRBJ2-5; D not certain. Germline V gene data show CDR1 as SEHNR and CDR2 as FQNEAQ (reference sequence). Trimming left V 1 base short and J 4 bases short, with 7 bases between. CDR3 length: 13 amino acids. The CDR3 DNA sequence: TGTGCCAGCAGCTTAGTAGGGTCAGAGACCCAGTACTTC. Amino acids: CASSLVGSETQYF. Full variable domain (outside the CDR3, taken from reference TRBV7-9 and TRBJ2-5): DTGVSQNPRHKITKRGQNVTFRCDPISEHNRLYWYRQTLGQGPEFLTYFQNEAQLEKSRLLSDRFSAERPKGSFSTLEIQRTEQGDSAMYLCASSLVGSETQYFGPGTRLLVL.

This clonotype was counted ten times or more. DNA for the CDR3: TGCGCCAGCAGCTTCAGAGGGAGCGGGGAGCTGTTTTTT. Translation gives CASSFRGSGELFF. The chain carries TRBV5-1 and TRBJ2-2; D possibly corresponds to TRBD2 (5 bases). In germline, CDR1 is SGHRS, CDR2 YFSETQ. There are 13 residues in the CDR3. Trimming cost V 2 bases and J 7 bases, with 9 bases left between them.

This clonotype has more than one count but fewer than ten. This chain joins TRBV18 and TRBJ2-1; possibly TRBD1 for D (5 bases). This CDR3 contains 11 residues. Per the germline V gene, CDR1 is KGHSH and CDR2 is LQKENI. The V end lost 8 bases, the J end lost 5 bases, and 7 bases lay between the germline ends. CDR3 sequence reads: CASQTDNEQFF. The CDR3 nucleotides are TGTGCCAGCCAGACAGACAATGAGCAGTTCTTC. Variable domain in full (rest from reference TRBV18 and TRBJ2-1): NAGVMQNPRHLVRRRGQEARLRCSPMKGHSHVYWYRQLPEEGLKFMVYLQKENIIDESGMPKERFSAEFPKEGPSILRIQQVVRGDSAAYFCASQTDNEQFFGPGTRLTVL.

The chain links TRBV19 to TRBJ2-7; D is undetermined. The V gene's germline CDR1 is LNHDA and CDR2 SQIVND (reference sequence). This CDR3 spans 14 amino acids. Trimming stripped 4 bases from V and 2 bases from J, with 12 bases between. The CDR3 loop is CASSTPDGAYEQYF. The CDR3 coding sequence is TGTGCCAGTAGTACCCCAGACGGAGCCTACGAGCAGTACTTC.

The rearrangement joins TRBV20-1 to TRBJ1-2; 8 bases map to TRBD1. V was pared by 2 bases and J by 7 bases, with 9 bases of the junction left unmatched. This CDR3 is built from 14 residues. The germline V gene has CDR1 DFQATT and CDR2 SNEGSKA (reference sequence). The chain's CDR3 is CSARPQDRAAGYTF. CDR3 nucleotides: TGCAGTGCTAGACCCCAGGACAGGGCGGCTGGCTACACCTTC.

The rearrangement joins TRBV21-1 to TRBJ1-1; the table names TRBD1, a call not compared with the DNA. TRBV21-1 is marked as a pseudogene. The length of the CDR3 is 16 residues. For the CDR3, the DNA is TGTGCCAGCAGCACCGGGACAGGGGGTCCAAACACTGAAGCTTTCTTT. This gives the protein CASSTGTGGPNTEAFF.

The chain is built from TRBV12-3 or TRBV12-4 and TRBJ2-7; D is unclear. This CDR3 is built from 14 residues. V was clipped by 2 bases and J by 0 bases, with 8 bases between them. CDR3 sequence: CASSLNRGSYEQYF. In DNA, the CDR3 is TGTGCCAGCAGTTTAAACAGAGGCTCCTACGAGCAGTACTTC.

The table lists this clonotype with a few counts. The rearrangement joins TRBV5-1 to TRBJ1-1, with D unclear. Trimming removed 2 bases from V and 3 bases from J, with 8 bases in between. The length of the CDR3 is 13 residues. Germline V CDR1 and CDR2: SGHRS, YFSETQ. In nucleotides, the CDR3 is TGCGCCAGCAGCTTAATCGGGGACACTGAAGCTTTCTTT. This gives the protein CASSLIGDTEAFF. The full variable domain, with the rest looked up from reference TRBV5-1 and TRBJ1-1, is KAGVTQTPRYLIKTRGQQVTLSCSPISGHRSVSWYQQTPGQGLQFLFEYFSETQRNKGNFPGRFSGRQFSNSRSEMNVSTLELGDSALYLCASSLIGDTEAFFGQGTRLTVV.